This T cell receptor (beta chain) was found in a study of immune cell composition in non-small cell lung cancer. Study-wide findings and caveats: Tumour-reactive clones were not shown to match dominant in vivo tumour clones. Tumour TCR-beta clonality showed no significant link to smoking pack-years. Overall clonality, unlike maximal tumour-associated clone frequency, did not predict TIL reactivity.

The assay was immunoSEQ multiplex PCR, and TCRdb's table has in-frame clones only and misses some. The sample lists under 2,000 clones; roughly four fifths were seen once. Normal lung sampling was at least 3 cm from the tumour, as distant as possible. The V gene lost 6 bases and the J gene lost 0 bases, with 8 bases spanning the gap. The CDR3 length is 14 residues. Germline CDR1 is MNHEY and CDR2 is SMNVEV (reference sequence). As concerns this clone: The antigen is not known.

The genes are TRBV27 and TRBJ1-4; D unclear. The specimen was non-adjacent lung tissue. This TCR was recovered from a human donor with non-small cell lung cancer. As DNA, the CDR3 is TGTGCCAGCAGCTCTTATGCAACTAATGAAAAACTGTTTTTT. Protein sequence: CASSSYATNEKLFF. Based on the CDR3 plus reference TRBV27 and TRBJ1-4, the full variable domain is EAQVTQNPRYLITVTGKKLTVTCSQNMNHEYMSWYRQDPGLGLRQIYYSMNVEVTDKGDVPEGYKVSRKEKRNFPLILESPSPNQTSLYFCASSSYATNEKLFFGSGTQLSVL.